A selection of T cell receptor beta chains follows, all from one sample in a study of blood T cell repertoires in COVID-19. Using immunoSEQ multiplex PCR, the repertoire was profiled, and TCRdb retains in-frame clones only, with some absent. The data contain 200,000 to 250,000 clones, over 70% of them seen just once; the ten biggest clones take up 5.5%. The specimen sequenced was peripheral blood. The receptors stem from a woman in her seventies with acute or convalescent COVID-19. Both conserved end residues are trimmed from each CDR3. A D gene is named only where the DNA matches it firmly.

V gene: TRBV18; D gene: TRBD1; CDR3 protein: ASSPKGQGISDTQY
V gene: TRBV2; D gene: TRBD2; CDR3 protein: ASDRFGGLAGGNEQF
V gene: TRBV29-1; D gene: -; CDR3 protein: SVGEGLNYGYT
V gene: TRBV6-5; D gene: -; CDR3 protein: ASTPTAGENTEAF
V gene: TRBV15; D gene: -; CDR3 protein: ATSRDVTGTYEKLF
V gene: TRBV7-3; D gene: TRBD2; CDR3 protein: ASSLGGLAGGSEQF
V gene: TRBV2; D gene: -; CDR3 protein: ASSGYQETQY
V gene: TRBV28; D gene: TRBD2; CDR3 protein: ASSLTSGVQDEQF
V gene: TRBV3-1/TRBV3-2; D gene: -; CDR3 protein: ASSLDSSSYNEQF
V gene: TRBV18; D gene: -; CDR3 protein: ASSPRAEGRLNTEAF
V gene: TRBV6-5; D gene: -; CDR3 protein: ASFPAGVNQPQH
V gene: TRBV7-9; D gene: -; CDR3 protein: ASSVDKARSLTEAF
V gene: TRBV30; D gene: -; CDR3 protein: AWGPGGTLGYT
V gene: TRBV5-1; D gene: -; CDR3 protein: ASSLVGGRTGELF
V gene: TRBV2; D gene: TRBD1; CDR3 protein: ASQTGTGSYEQY
V gene: TRBV29-1; D gene: TRBD1; CDR3 protein: SVGGGQGKDEQF
V gene: TRBV7-9; D gene: -; CDR3 protein: ASSLLVSPNTEAF
V gene: TRBV6-5; D gene: -; CDR3 protein: ASSYVAGGTDTQY
V gene: TRBV5-1; D gene: -; CDR3 protein: ASSLDNSGNTIY
V gene: TRBV18; D gene: TRBD2; CDR3 protein: ASSPPSGRGNEQF
V gene: TRBV3-1/TRBV3-2; D gene: -; CDR3 protein: ASSQAFQETQY
V gene: TRBV10-3; D gene: TRBD2; CDR3 protein: AISSAGPYNEQF
V gene: TRBV3-1/TRBV3-2; D gene: -; CDR3 protein: ASRTEGNNEKLF
V gene: TRBV19; D gene: TRBD1; CDR3 protein: ASSLGTGRPGGYT
V gene: TRBV27; D gene: TRBD1; CDR3 protein: ASSLDRNVYEQY
V gene: TRBV6-5; D gene: TRBD1; CDR3 protein: ASSGDRGIDGYT
V gene: TRBV7-8; D gene: -; CDR3 protein: ASSRDSLLDTQY
V gene: TRBV19; D gene: TRBD2; CDR3 protein: ASSGLAFTEQF
V gene: TRBV19; D gene: TRBD2; CDR3 protein: ASSISAGAHDYNEQF
V gene: TRBV5-5; D gene: TRBD1; CDR3 protein: ASSWGQGGDGYT
V gene: TRBV10-3; D gene: -; CDR3 protein: AISDIVTGEAF
V gene: TRBV5-1; D gene: TRBD1; CDR3 protein: ASSLASGTGGNYGYT
V gene: TRBV28; D gene: TRBD1; CDR3 protein: ASSLSQGATNEKLF
V gene: TRBV11-3; D gene: -; CDR3 protein: ASSLGGGYEQY
V gene: TRBV3-1/TRBV3-2; D gene: -; CDR3 protein: ASSQVWGPGELF
V gene: TRBV2; D gene: TRBD2; CDR3 protein: ASSDSRGSGETQY
V gene: TRBV7-2; D gene: -; CDR3 protein: ASSLAGASSTDTQY
V gene: TRBV9; D gene: TRBD1; CDR3 protein: ASSPGNRQGRSPLH
V gene: TRBV9; D gene: -; CDR3 protein: ASSVDPGLNYGYT
V gene: TRBV10-3; D gene: -; CDR3 protein: ASGTSDPNEQF
V gene: TRBV29-1; D gene: -; CDR3 protein: SVGTLRRETQY
V gene: TRBV7-8; D gene: -; CDR3 protein: ASSEESTGNQPQH
V gene: TRBV10-3; D gene: TRBD1; CDR3 protein: AISEVRDRGSYEQY
V gene: TRBV5-6; D gene: TRBD2; CDR3 protein: ASRILAGETQY
V gene: TRBV30; D gene: -; CDR3 protein: AWSASGRGPAYEQY
V gene: TRBV5-4; D gene: TRBD1; CDR3 protein: ASSGKGGANEKLF
V gene: TRBV19; D gene: TRBD1; CDR3 protein: ASSTKDREGYT
V gene: TRBV28; D gene: -; CDR3 protein: ASRPRTASTGELF
V gene: TRBV28; D gene: TRBD2; CDR3 protein: ASSLLAGGPTDTQY
V gene: TRBV11-2; D gene: TRBD1; CDR3 protein: ASSVGDRETGELF
V gene: TRBV27; D gene: -; CDR3 protein: ASSLYHLDTEAF
V gene: TRBV15; D gene: -; CDR3 protein: ATSREEGSYEQY
V gene: TRBV7-9; D gene: -; CDR3 protein: ASSFQGINEKLF
V gene: TRBV20-1; D gene: -; CDR3 protein: SASGRGLTGEAF